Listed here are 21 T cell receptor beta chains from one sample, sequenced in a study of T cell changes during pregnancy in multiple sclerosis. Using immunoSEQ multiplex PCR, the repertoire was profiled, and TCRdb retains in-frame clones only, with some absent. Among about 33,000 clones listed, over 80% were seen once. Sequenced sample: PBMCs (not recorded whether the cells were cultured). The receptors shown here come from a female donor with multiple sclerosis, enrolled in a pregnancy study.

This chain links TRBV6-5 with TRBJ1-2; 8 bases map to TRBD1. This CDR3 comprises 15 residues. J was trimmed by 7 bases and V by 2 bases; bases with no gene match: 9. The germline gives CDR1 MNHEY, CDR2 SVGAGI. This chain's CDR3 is CASSYPARGRIGYTF. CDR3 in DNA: TGTGCCAGCAGTTACCCAGCCAGGGGGCGCATTGGCTACACCTTC.

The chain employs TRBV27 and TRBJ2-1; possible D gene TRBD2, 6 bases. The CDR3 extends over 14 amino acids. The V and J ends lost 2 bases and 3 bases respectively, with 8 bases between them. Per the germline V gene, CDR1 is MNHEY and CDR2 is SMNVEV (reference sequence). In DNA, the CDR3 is TGTGCCAGCAGTTTAAGGGAGGACTACAATGAGCAGTTCTTC. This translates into CASSLREDYNEQFF.

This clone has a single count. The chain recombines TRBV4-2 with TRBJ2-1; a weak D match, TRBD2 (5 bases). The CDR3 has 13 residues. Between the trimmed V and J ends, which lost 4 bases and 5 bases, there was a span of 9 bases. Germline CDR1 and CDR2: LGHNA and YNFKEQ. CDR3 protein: CASSPGSDNEQFF. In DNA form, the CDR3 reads TGTGCCAGCAGCCCGGGGTCCGACAATGAGCAGTTCTTC.

Here the CDR3 reads CASSDASGLDTQYF. The CDR3, as DNA: TGTGCCAGCAGTGACGCTAGCGGATTAGATACGCAGTATTTT. The chain joins TRBV6-6 to TRBJ2-3, with TRBD2 matching over 7 bases. The CDR3 extends over 14 amino acids. Germline CDR1 and CDR2: MNHNY and SVGAGI (reference sequence). V shed 5 bases, J shed 5 bases, and the junction held 7 bases outside the gene matches.

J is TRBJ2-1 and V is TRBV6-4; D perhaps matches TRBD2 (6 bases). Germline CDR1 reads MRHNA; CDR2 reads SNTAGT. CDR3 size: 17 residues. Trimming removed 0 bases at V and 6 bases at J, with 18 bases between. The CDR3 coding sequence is TGTGCCAGCAGTGACTCGCGGGACTGGTCTGAAATCAATGAGCAGTTCTTC. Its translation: CASSDSRDWSEINEQFF.

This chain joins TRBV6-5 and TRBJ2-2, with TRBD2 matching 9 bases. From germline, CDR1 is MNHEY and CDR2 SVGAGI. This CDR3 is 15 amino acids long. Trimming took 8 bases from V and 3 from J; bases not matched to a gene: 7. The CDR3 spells CASHFAGGDTGELFF. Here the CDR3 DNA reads TGTGCCAGCCATTTCGCGGGAGGGGACACCGGGGAGCTGTTTTTT.

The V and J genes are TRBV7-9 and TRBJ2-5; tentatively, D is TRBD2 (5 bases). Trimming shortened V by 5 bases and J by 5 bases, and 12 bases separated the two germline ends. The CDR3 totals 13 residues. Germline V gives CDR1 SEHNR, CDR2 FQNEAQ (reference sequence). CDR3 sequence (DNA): TGTGCCAGCAGCCGCCCACGGGGTGAGACCCAGTACTTC. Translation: CASSRPRGETQYF.

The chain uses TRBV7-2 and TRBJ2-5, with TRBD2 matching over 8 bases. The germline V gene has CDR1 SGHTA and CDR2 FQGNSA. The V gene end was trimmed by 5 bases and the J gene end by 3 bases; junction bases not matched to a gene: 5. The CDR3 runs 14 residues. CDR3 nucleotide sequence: TGTGCCAGCAGCGCCAATAGCGGGAAAGAGACCCAGTACTTC. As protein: CASSANSGKETQYF.

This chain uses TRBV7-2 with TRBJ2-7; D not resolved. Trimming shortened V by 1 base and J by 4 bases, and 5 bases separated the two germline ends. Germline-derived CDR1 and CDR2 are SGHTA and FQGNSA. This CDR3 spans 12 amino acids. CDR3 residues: CASSLDNYEQYF. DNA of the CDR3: TGTGCCAGCAGCTTAGACAATTACGAGCAGTACTTC.

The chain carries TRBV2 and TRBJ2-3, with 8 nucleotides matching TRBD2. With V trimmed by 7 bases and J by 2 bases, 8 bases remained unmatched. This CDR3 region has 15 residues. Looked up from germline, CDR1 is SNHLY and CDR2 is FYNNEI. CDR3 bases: TGTGCCAGCACGGGAGGGAACCTAATCACAGATACGCAGTATTTT. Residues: CASTGGNLITDTQYF.

As DNA, the CDR3 is TGTGCCAGCTGGAAGGAAACAGACAATGAGCAGTTCTTC. Its translation: CASWKETDNEQFF. The chain carries TRBV7-9 and TRBJ2-1; D uncertain. The CDR3 contains 13 residues. Trimming cost V 8 bases and J 5 bases, with 13 bases left between them. Germline V CDR1 and CDR2: SEHNR, FQNEAQ (reference sequence).

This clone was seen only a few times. This CDR3 is CASSKKNTEAFF. Here the CDR3 DNA reads TGTGCCAGCAGCAAGAAGAACACTGAAGCTTTCTTT. This chain uses TRBV6-5 with TRBJ1-1, with no clear D. This CDR3 has 12 amino acids. Germline values: CDR1 MNHEY, CDR2 SVGAGI. V lost 6 bases, J lost 1 base, and 6 bases lay in between.

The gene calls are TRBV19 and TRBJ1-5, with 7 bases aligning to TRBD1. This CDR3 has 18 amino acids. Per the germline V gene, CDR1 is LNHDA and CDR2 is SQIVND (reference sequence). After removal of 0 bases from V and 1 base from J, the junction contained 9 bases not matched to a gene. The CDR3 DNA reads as TGTGCCAGTAGTATAGAAAGGAGACAGGGTGACAGCAATCAGCCCCAGCATTTT. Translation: CASSIERRQGDSNQPQHF.

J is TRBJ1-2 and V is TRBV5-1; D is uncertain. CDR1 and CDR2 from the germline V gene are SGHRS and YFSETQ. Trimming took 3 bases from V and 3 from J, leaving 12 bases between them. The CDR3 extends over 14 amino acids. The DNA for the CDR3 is TGCGCCAGCAGCTCTACACTCCGTGACTATGGCTACACCTTC. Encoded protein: CASSSTLRDYGYTF. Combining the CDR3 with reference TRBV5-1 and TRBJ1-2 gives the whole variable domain KAGVTQTPRYLIKTRGQQVTLSCSPISGHRSVSWYQQTPGQGLQFLFEYFSETQRNKGNFPGRFSGRQFSNSRSEMNVSTLELGDSALYLCASSSTLRDYGYTFGSGTRLTVV.

For the CDR3, the DNA is TGTGCCAGCAGCTTTGACGGATACAATGAGCAGTTCTTC. Translation: CASSFDGYNEQFF. The V call is TRBV7-2, the J call TRBJ2-1; no definite D call. The CDR3 totals 13 residues. The ends were cut back, 3 bases at V and 4 bases at J, with 7 bases in the middle. The germline CDR1 and CDR2 sequences are SGHTA and FQGNSA.

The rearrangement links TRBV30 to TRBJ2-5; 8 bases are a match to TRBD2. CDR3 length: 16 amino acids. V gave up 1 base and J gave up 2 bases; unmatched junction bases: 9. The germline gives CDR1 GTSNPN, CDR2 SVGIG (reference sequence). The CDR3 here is CAWSGSGLGEQETQYF. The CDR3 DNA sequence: TGTGCCTGGAGTGGGTCGGGACTAGGGGAACAAGAGACCCAGTACTTC.

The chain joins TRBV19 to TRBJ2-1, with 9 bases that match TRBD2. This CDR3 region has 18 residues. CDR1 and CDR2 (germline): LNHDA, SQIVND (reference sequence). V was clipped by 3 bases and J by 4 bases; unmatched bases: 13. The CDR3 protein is CASSIRLAGGDFYNEQFF. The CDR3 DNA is TGTGCCAGTAGTATTCGGTTGGCGGGAGGGGACTTTTACAATGAGCAGTTCTTC. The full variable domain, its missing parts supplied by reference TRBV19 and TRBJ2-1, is DGGITQSPKYLFRKEGQNVTLSCEQNLNHDAMYWYRQDPGQGLRLIYYSQIVNDFQKGDIAEGYSVSREKKESFPLTVTSAQKNPTAFYLCASSIRLAGGDFYNEQFFGPGTRLTVL.

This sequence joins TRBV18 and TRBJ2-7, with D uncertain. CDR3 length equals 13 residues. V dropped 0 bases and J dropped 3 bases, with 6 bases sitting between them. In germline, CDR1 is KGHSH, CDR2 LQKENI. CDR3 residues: CASSPPSSYEQYF. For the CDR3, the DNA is TGTGCCAGCTCACCACCGTCAAGCTACGAGCAGTACTTC.

Written as DNA, the CDR3 is TGCGCCAGCAGCCAGGGGCTAGCGGGGCCCTACGAGCAGTACTTC. This translates into CASSQGLAGPYEQYF. The chain has TRBV4-1 and TRBJ2-7; TRBD2 matches 9 bases. Germline V gene sequence: CDR1 MGHRA, CDR2 YSYEKL. The CDR3 contains 15 residues. The V gene end was trimmed by 3 bases and the J gene end by 2 bases; junction bases not matched to a gene: 5.

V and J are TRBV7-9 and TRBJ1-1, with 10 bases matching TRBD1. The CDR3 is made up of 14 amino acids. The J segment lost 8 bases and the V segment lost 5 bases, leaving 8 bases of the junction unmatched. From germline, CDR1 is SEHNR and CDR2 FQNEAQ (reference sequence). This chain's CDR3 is CASSQDRGLREAFF. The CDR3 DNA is TGTGCCAGCAGCCAAGACAGGGGGCTTAGGGAAGCTTTCTTT.

The CDR3 spells CASGRQGIWSNTEAFF. CDR3 coding DNA: TGTGCCAGCGGCCGACAGGGAATTTGGTCGAACACTGAAGCTTTCTTT. V is TRBV5-5 and J is TRBJ1-1; 7 bases map to TRBD1. Germline assignment: CDR1 SGHKS and CDR2 YYEKEE (reference sequence). The CDR3 extends over 16 amino acids. Trimming at V came to 7 bases and at J to 1 base, leaving 13 bases not matched to a gene.